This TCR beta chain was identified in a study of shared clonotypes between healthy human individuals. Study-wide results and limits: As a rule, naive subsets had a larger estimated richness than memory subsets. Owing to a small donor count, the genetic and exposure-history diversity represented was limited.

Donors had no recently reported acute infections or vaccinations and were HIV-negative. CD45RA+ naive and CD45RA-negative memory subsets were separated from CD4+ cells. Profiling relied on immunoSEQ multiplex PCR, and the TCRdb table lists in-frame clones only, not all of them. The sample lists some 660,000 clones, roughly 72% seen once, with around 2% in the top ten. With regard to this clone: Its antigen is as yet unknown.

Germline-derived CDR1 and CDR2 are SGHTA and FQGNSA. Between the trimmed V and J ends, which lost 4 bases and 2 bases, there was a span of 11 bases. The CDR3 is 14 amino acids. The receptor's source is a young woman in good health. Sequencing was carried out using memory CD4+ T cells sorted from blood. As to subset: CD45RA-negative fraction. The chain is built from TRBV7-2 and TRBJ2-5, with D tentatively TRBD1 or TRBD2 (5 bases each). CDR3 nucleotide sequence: TGTGCCAGCAGCTCCCCGGGGCAGCAAGAGACCCAGTACTTC. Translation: CASSSPGQQETQYF.